This T cell receptor (beta chain) is from a study of shared clonotypes between healthy human individuals. The CDR3 is made up of 15 amino acids. V was pared by 2 bases and J by 8 bases, with 6 bases of the junction left unmatched. The germline gives CDR1 SGHAT, CDR2 FQNNGV. Sequenced by immunoSEQ multiplex PCR; TCRdb stores in-frame clones only, minus some. The sample has roughly 2,000,000 clones; roughly 95% are singletons. Naive CD8 cells, CD45RO-negative and positively selected for CCR7, excluded terminally differentiated effector memory CD45RA+ cells. Sequenced material: naive CD8+ T cells from PBMCs. The clonotype was recovered from a man aged 18 to 30 in good health. Some clones in this sample may be carry-over from other donors' samples. J is TRBJ1-2 and V is TRBV11-2, with 12 nucleotides matching TRBD1. CDR3 sequence: CASSLRGTGGKGYTF. CDR3 DNA: TGTGCCAGCAGCTTACGAGGGACAGGGGGCAAGGGCTACACCTTC.